The 12 T cell receptor beta chains listed next were all sequenced from one sample in a study of molecular identifiers for immune sequencing clone quantification. TCRdb itself ran the PCR reads through MiXCR, one entry per CDR3 protein. The top ten hold roughly 0.9% of the sample, which has some 650,000 distinct CDR3 sequences, less than 20% seen once. What was sequenced was naive CD8+ T cells from blood, with Jurkat cell RNA spiked in. Subset noted: FACS-sorted CD8+CD4-CCR7+CD45RA+ naive T cells. The source of these receptors is a human donor in good health. Some libraries in this study had Jurkat cell RNA spiked in.

A word on this clonotype: A read error may explain this, as a much larger clone is one base away. The chain recombines TRBV18 with TRBJ2-7, with D possibly being TRBD1 (5 bases). CDR1 is KGHSH, CDR2 LQKENI, per germline. The CDR3 length is 16 residues. This CDR3 reads CASSPPGQAGSYEQCF. The DNA of the CDR3 is TGTGCCAGCTCACCACCGGGGCAGGCCGGCTCCTACGAGCAGTGCTTC.

A word on this clonotype: A single base separates this from a much larger clone, so it may be a read error. The CDR3 does not close with the conserved phenylalanine or tryptophan, likely indicating a read error. The chain combines TRBV9 with TRBJ1-1; D remains unclear. The germline V and J ends were trimmed by 1 base and 0 bases, with 4 bases remaining between them. There are 13 residues in the CDR3. Germline V gene lookup returns CDR1 SGDLS and CDR2 YYNGEE. The chain's CDR3 is CASSVLLNTEAFL. The CDR3 region has the DNA TGTGCCAGCAGCGTACTTTTGAACACTGAAGCTTTCCTT.

This clonotype was counted a few times. The chain carries TRBV20-1 and TRBJ2-1; D tentatively reads TRBD1 or TRBD2 (5 bases each). The CDR3 runs 14 residues. The V end was cut by 0 bases, the J end by 4 bases, with 10 bases between. Per germline, CDR1 DFQATT and CDR2 SNEGSKA (reference sequence). The CDR3 nucleotides are TGCAGTGCTAGAGACCTAGGGGAGTACAATGAGCAGTTCTTC. Its translation: CSARDLGEYNEQFF.

This clonotype appeared a few times. The rearrangement links TRBV27 to TRBJ2-7; TRBD2 aligns across 9 bases. Germline V lookup: CDR1 MNHEY, CDR2 SMNVEV (reference sequence). The CDR3 loop spans 15 amino acids. Trimming cost V 2 bases and J 9 bases; bases outside gene matches: 11. As DNA, the CDR3 is TGTGCCAGCAGTTTACGGCTAGCGGGGACCCTAGGGCAGTACTTC. Protein product: CASSLRLAGTLGQYF.

With regard to this clonotype: A single base separates this from a much larger clone, so it may be a read error. J is TRBJ2-3 and V is TRBV2; 10 bases agree with TRBD2. The CDR3 covers 17 residues. Germline values: CDR1 SNHLY, CDR2 FYNNEI. V lost 3 bases and J lost 1; bases outside the gene matches: 7. The CDR3 protein is CASSDEDLAGGTDTQYF. DNA for the CDR3: TGTGCCAGCAGTGATGAGGACCTAGCGGGGGGCACAGATACGCAGTATTTT.

This clonotype was seen at least ten times. This rearrangement joins TRBV2 to TRBJ2-2; D unclear. Trimming removed 4 bases from V and 5 bases from J, with 11 bases in between. There are 14 residues in the CDR3. The V gene's germline CDR1 is SNHLY and CDR2 FYNNEI. This CDR3 is CASSASGDTGELFF. The CDR3 DNA follows: TGTGCCAGCAGTGCTTCGGGCGATACCGGGGAGCTGTTTTTT.

V usage is TRBV19 and J usage is TRBJ1-5; unclear D gene. V shed 3 bases and J shed 4 bases, with 13 bases lying between them. Germline values: CDR1 LNHDA, CDR2 SQIVND (reference sequence). This CDR3 contains 15 residues. CDR3 protein: CASSILGGWNQPQHF. The CDR3 DNA sequence: TGTGCCAGTAGTATCCTGGGAGGGTGGAATCAGCCCCAGCATTTT.

This clonotype was picked up many times. The CDR3 spells CASSQEGTSTGELFF. In DNA form, the CDR3 reads TGCGCCAGCAGCCAAGAGGGGACCTCCACCGGGGAGCTGTTTTTT. The genes are TRBV4-1 and TRBJ2-2; D is possibly TRBD1 or TRBD2 (5 bases each). Trimming took off 0 bases at V and 4 bases at J, with 9 bases between the two ends. Germline lookup yields CDR1 MGHRA and CDR2 YSYEKL. CDR3 size: 15 residues.

The V call is TRBV13, the J call TRBJ1-3; possibly TRBD1 for D (5 bases). This CDR3 is built from 14 residues. V shed 4 bases and J shed 4 bases, with 11 bases lying between them. From germline, CDR1 is PRHDT and CDR2 FYEKMQ (reference sequence). Here the CDR3 reads CASSSGGYGNTIYF. DNA for the CDR3: TGTGCCAGCAGCTCGGGGGGGTACGGAAACACCATATATTTT.

The chain is built from TRBV7-9 and TRBJ2-7; 7 nucleotides line up with TRBD1. Germline-derived CDR1 and CDR2 are SEHNR and FQNEAQ (reference sequence). The CDR3 is 12 residues long. V shed 3 bases and J 7 bases; nucleotides not matched to a gene: 3. The CDR3 protein is CASSFGTEEQYF. DNA for the CDR3: TGTGCCAGCAGCTTCGGGACAGAAGAGCAGTACTTC.

Regarding this clonotype: This may come from a read error, since a much larger clone is one base off. This CDR3 reads CAWRSQGGNTETFF. As DNA, the CDR3 is TGTGCCTGGAGATCCCAGGGAGGTAACACTGAAACTTTCTTT. V gene TRBV30 combines with J gene TRBJ1-1; D is perhaps TRBD1 (5 bases). The V gene's germline CDR1 is GTSNPN and CDR2 SVGIG (reference sequence). The CDR3 extends over 14 amino acids.

Comment on this clonotype: An end of the junction does not agree with germline; a read error may underlie this. The rearrangement uses TRBV6-5 and TRBJ1-1; D ambiguous. Germline CDR1 is MNHEY and CDR2 is SVGAGI. The CDR3 runs 12 residues. CDR3 sequence (DNA): TGTGCCAGCAGCAGCATGAACACTGAAGCTCTCTTT. It yields the protein CASSSMNTEALF.